Below, 8 T cell receptor beta chains from the same sample are listed, as sequenced in a study of blood T cell repertoires in COVID-19. Data came from immunoSEQ multiplex PCR; TCRdb stores just in-frame clones and leaves some out. The profile covers under 200,000 clones, with approximately 80% appearing a single time and about 8.8% taken by the ten largest. The sample consisted of peripheral blood. These receptor sequences come from a woman older than 75 with COVID-19, enrolled during active disease.

The chain has TRBV15 and TRBJ2-3; 7 bases map to TRBD1. The CDR3 is made up of 14 amino acids. Germline V gene sequence: CDR1 LNHNV, CDR2 YYDKDF (reference sequence). With 3 bases clipped from V and 0 bases from J, the junction kept 0 bases outside the gene matches. The CDR3 coding sequence is TGTGCCACCAGCAGGGGACAGAGCACAGATACGCAGTATTTT. This gives the protein CATSRGQSTDTQYF.

In regard to this clone: The sample has other DNA sequences that encode this CDR3 too. V usage is TRBV5-1 and J usage is TRBJ2-5; 12 bases match TRBD2. The CDR3 is 14 residues long. Germline V gene lookup returns CDR1 SGHRS and CDR2 YFSETQ. The V segment lost 4 bases and the J segment 4 bases; nucleotides outside the gene matches: 2. Here the CDR3 reads CASSPGLAGETQYF. The DNA of the CDR3 is TGCGCCAGCAGCCCGGGACTAGCGGGAGAGACCCAGTACTTC.

This chain joins TRBV6-5 and TRBJ1-5; the D gene is possibly TRBD1 (5 bases). Trimming left V 7 bases short and J 2 bases short, with 15 bases between. Germline V gives CDR1 MNHEY, CDR2 SVGAGI. CDR3 length: 15 amino acids. This CDR3 is CASTYGRGGNQPQHF. The CDR3 DNA sequence: TGTGCCAGCACCTATGGGAGGGGTGGCAATCAGCCCCAGCATTTT.

The chain couples TRBV4-1 to TRBJ1-2, with 7 bases that match TRBD1. This CDR3 is built from 15 residues. From germline, CDR1 is MGHRA and CDR2 YSYEKL. V trimming: 0 bases; J trimming: 4 bases; junction bases outside the gene matches: 5. The CDR3 loop is CASSQEGGGSYGYTF. The CDR3 bases are TGCGCCAGCAGCCAAGAAGGGGGCGGCTCCTATGGCTACACCTTC.

The V call is TRBV5-1, the J call TRBJ2-1; 12 bases fit TRBD1. Germline CDR1 SGHRS, CDR2 YFSETQ. The CDR3 is 15 amino acids. Losses at the gene ends were 3 bases for V and 6 bases for J; bases not matched to a gene: 4. The CDR3 reads CASSWGQGAGNEQFF. The DNA of the CDR3 is TGCGCCAGCAGCTGGGGACAGGGGGCGGGCAATGAGCAGTTCTTC.

V is TRBV11-2 and J is TRBJ1-3; perhaps TRBD1 as D (6 bases). Germline CDR1 reads SGHAT; CDR2 reads FQNNGV. CDR3 length: 19 residues. The V and J ends lost 5 bases and 0 bases respectively, with 23 bases between them. The CDR3 bases are TGTGCCAGCAGCATACTTGACACAGGGTTCGGGCTCTCTGGAAACACCATATATTTT. This sequence encodes CASSILDTGFGLSGNTIYF.

This chain connects TRBV2 to TRBJ1-6; a possible D gene is TRBD1 (6 bases). V lost 0 bases to trimming and J lost 7 bases, with 10 bases between them. Germline CDR1 and CDR2: SNHLY and FYNNEI. The CDR3 totals 15 residues. As DNA, the CDR3 is TGTGCCAGCAGTGAAGCGCGTGGACAGAATTCACCCCTCCACTTT. Residues: CASSEARGQNSPLHF.

The chain has TRBV5-1 and TRBJ2-1, with a tentative D call TRBD2 (5 bases). Trimming stripped 0 bases from V and 7 bases from J, with 11 bases between. CDR3 length: 14 amino acids. CDR1 and CDR2 (germline): SGHRS, YFSETQ. This CDR3 is CASSLDGMENEQFF. CDR3 bases: TGCGCCAGCAGCTTGGACGGGATGGAGAATGAGCAGTTCTTC.